The 29 T cell receptor beta chains listed next were all sequenced from one sample in a study of vaccination effects on CD4 cells after COVID-19 (dated by TCRdb to the early 2020s). Libraries were built with the immunoSEQ multiplex PCR assay. This immuneACCESS table, as held by TCRdb, lists in-frame sequences with V and J called but not all clones. Of the missing ones, under half trace to an unresolved V gene in checked studies; the others have no known cause. In all, the sample holds 24,000 or so clones, and more than 65% of those were seen once. Of the sample, 7.5% to 8.5% is held by the ten largest clones. The ViraFEST assay stimulated PBMC with viral peptide pools and then used TCR sequencing to identify antigen-specific CD4+ T cell clonotypes by expansion. After more than nine days of culture, CD4+ T cells were isolated with the EasySep CD4+ T cell isolation kit. Two doses of either the BNT162b2 or the mRNA-1273 mRNA SARS-CoV-2 vaccine were administered to participants.

These TCRs' antigens remain unknown. The specimen comprised CD4+ T cells from PBMCs cultured with SARS-CoV-2 spike peptides, sampled after COVID-19 vaccination. Sample cell subset or site, as interpreted from the label and publication: SARS-CoV-2 spike overlapping peptide pool stimulation. The source is a human donor who received a COVID-19 vaccine.

V is TRBV19 and J is TRBJ2-3, with TRBD1 matching over 7 bases. Losses at the gene ends were 5 bases for V and 6 bases for J; bases not matched to a gene: 14. The CDR3 length is 16 residues. Germline CDR1 is LNHDA and CDR2 is SQIVND (reference sequence). The CDR3: CASSLIGVGGGDTQYF. The CDR3 coding sequence is TGTGCCAGTAGTCTAATCGGGGTAGGGGGCGGGGATACGCAGTATTTT.

V usage is TRBV6-4 and J usage is TRBJ2-1, with 9 nucleotides matching TRBD2. Looked up from germline, CDR1 is MRHNA and CDR2 is SNTAGT. The trim removed 4 bases at V and 5 bases at J, leaving 9 bases unmatched. This CDR3 contains 16 residues. The CDR3 region has the DNA TGTGCCAGCAGTGTCGATAGCGGGGGAACGCACAATGAGCAGTTCTTC. It codes for CASSVDSGGTHNEQFF.

The chain recombines TRBV18 with TRBJ2-7; D is perhaps TRBD1 (6 bases). CDR3 length: 13 residues. CDR1 is KGHSH, CDR2 LQKENI, per germline. V lost 3 bases, J lost 6 bases, and 12 bases lay in between. The CDR3 DNA reads TGTGCCAGCTCACCCGGAACAGGGTCCGAGCAGTACTTC. Protein sequence: CASSPGTGSEQYF.

The chain employs TRBV5-1 and TRBJ1-2; possible D gene TRBD1, 5 bases. With 0 bases removed from V and 8 bases from J, the gap between germline ends came to 11 bases. This CDR3 has 13 amino acids. Per the germline V gene, CDR1 is SGHRS and CDR2 is YFSETQ. The CDR3 loop is CASSLEQGMGYTF. The CDR3 DNA reads as TGCGCCAGCAGCTTGGAGCAGGGTATGGGCTACACCTTC.

This clone occurred a few times. The chain employs TRBV6-6 and TRBJ1-5; D is perhaps TRBD1 (5 bases). Germline assignment: CDR1 MNHNY and CDR2 SVGAGI (reference sequence). This CDR3 is built from 15 residues. Between the trimmed V and J ends, which lost 5 bases and 4 bases, there was a span of 15 bases. CDR3 DNA: TGTGCCAGCAGTGCGACAGACTACCAAAATCAGCCCCAGCATTTT. This gives the protein CASSATDYQNQPQHF.

The V gene is TRBV10-1, the J gene TRBJ2-3; unclear D gene. CDR3 length equals 13 residues. Trimming took off 4 bases at V and 2 bases at J, with 7 bases between the two ends. CDR1 is WNHNN, CDR2 SYGVQD, per germline (reference sequence). The CDR3 DNA reads as TGCGCCAGCAGTGCGGCAGACACAGATACGCAGTATTTT. It encodes CASSAADTDTQYF.

This clone was picked up a small number of times. The chain recombines TRBV5-6 with TRBJ2-3; possibly TRBD1 for D (6 bases). The CDR3 is made up of 15 amino acids. Germline CDR1 SGHDT, CDR2 YYEEEE. Trimming took off 2 bases at V and 4 bases at J, with 14 bases between the two ends. The CDR3 bases are TGTGCCAGCAGCTTTACAGGGTCAAGGGCAGATACGCAGTATTTT. Amino acids: CASSFTGSRADTQYF.

This clone showed up just a few times. The chain employs TRBV30 and TRBJ1-2, with 7 bases fitting TRBD1. Germline V gives CDR1 GTSNPN, CDR2 SVGIG (reference sequence). With 0 bases clipped from V and 4 bases from J, the junction kept 2 bases outside the gene matches. The CDR3 totals 13 residues. CDR3 sequence (DNA): TGTGCCTGGAGTGTAGGGACAGCCTATGGCTACACCTTC. Residues: CAWSVGTAYGYTF.

This clone was counted a few times. The chain carries TRBV11-2 and TRBJ1-6; TRBD1 aligns across 8 bases. Per the germline V gene, CDR1 is SGHAT and CDR2 is FQNNGV. The CDR3 runs 16 residues. V lost 5 bases, J lost 7 bases, and 10 bases stayed unmatched. In DNA form, the CDR3 reads TGTGCCAGCAGCCTCTATCCAGGGGGCGAGAATTCACCCCTCCACTTT. Its protein product is CASSLYPGGENSPLHF.

This clone was counted between two and nine times. The rearrangement links TRBV5-4 to TRBJ2-5; tentatively, D is TRBD1 (6 bases). The germline V and J ends were trimmed by 1 base and 2 bases, with 9 bases remaining between them. This CDR3 region has 14 residues. Per germline, CDR1 SGHNT and CDR2 YYREEE (reference sequence). CDR3 DNA: TGTGCCAGCAGCTTGAACAGGGAGCAAGAGACCCAGTACTTC. Translated, it gives CASSLNREQETQYF. The variable domain in full, completed from reference TRBV5-4 and TRBJ2-5, reads ETGVTQSPTHLIKTRGQQVTLRCSSQSGHNTVSWYQQALGQGPQFIFQYYREEENGRGNFPPRFSGLQFPNYSSELNVNALELDDSALYLCASSLNREQETQYFGPGTRLLVL.

The gene calls are TRBV6-5 and TRBJ2-7; 7 nucleotides match TRBD1. Germline assignment: CDR1 MNHEY and CDR2 SVGAGI. V lost 6 bases to trimming and J lost 6 bases; unmatched junction nucleotides: 11. This CDR3 is 14 amino acids long. CDR3 in amino acids: CASRIRQGPSEQYF. The CDR3 coding sequence is TGTGCCAGCAGGATCCGACAGGGACCCTCCGAGCAGTACTTC.

The CDR3 DNA reads as TGTGCCAGCAGTAGACTCCCCCCGGGCGAGCAGTACTTC. Its translation is CASSRLPPGEQYF. The chain is built from TRBV6-2 or TRBV6-3 and TRBJ2-7; no clear D gene. CDR3 size: 13 residues. Trimming cost V 5 bases and J 6 bases, with 14 bases left between them. Germline values: CDR1 MNHEY, CDR2 SVGEGT.

This clone was observed a single time. The chain carries TRBV24-1 and TRBJ2-6, with D maybe TRBD1 (6 bases). V was shortened by 9 bases and J by 15 bases, with 14 bases between the two germline ends. This CDR3 is built from 11 residues. In germline, CDR1 is KGHDR, CDR2 SFDVKD. The CDR3 nucleotides are TGTGCCACCCAAGGCACAGGGCCCCTGACTTTC. This sequence encodes CATQGTGPLTF.

The rearrangement joins TRBV5-6 to TRBJ2-7; 9 nucleotides match TRBD2. This CDR3 is 15 amino acids long. Germline CDR1 is SGHDT and CDR2 is YYEEEE. V lost 0 bases to trimming and J lost 3 bases; unmatched junction nucleotides: 4. CDR3 nucleotides: TGTGCCAGCAGCTTGGTTATTAGCGGGAGCTACGAGCAGTACTTC. This translates into CASSLVISGSYEQYF.

The chain carries TRBV7-2 and TRBJ2-7; perhaps TRBD2 as D (6 bases). Per the germline V gene, CDR1 is SGHTA and CDR2 is FQGNSA. V was cut by 1 base and J by 4 bases, with 17 bases left in between. This CDR3 is built from 16 residues. CDR3 bases: TGTGCCAGCAGCTTAGGTAGCGGAGTCACCCCTTACGAGCAGTACTTC. This encodes CASSLGSGVTPYEQYF.

V gene TRBV5-1 combines with J gene TRBJ2-5; a weak D match, TRBD2 (7 bases). The CDR3 sequence is 14 residues long. The V gene's germline CDR1 is SGHRS and CDR2 YFSETQ. Trimming left V 3 bases short and J 1 base short, with 10 bases between. CDR3 amino acids: CASSSGGPQETQYF. Written as DNA, the CDR3 is TGCGCCAGCAGCTCGGGGGGCCCCCAAGAGACCCAGTACTTC.

This clone was seen only a few times. The V and J genes are TRBV7-6 and TRBJ1-3; possibly TRBD1 for D (6 bases). Per germline, CDR1 SGHVS and CDR2 FNYEAQ. V dropped 8 bases and J dropped 2 bases, with 10 bases sitting between them. There are 13 residues in the CDR3. The CDR3 DNA reads TGTGCCAGCGGGGGGCGGCCTGGAAACACCATATATTTT. Its protein is CASGGRPGNTIYF.

This chain links TRBV7-9 with TRBJ2-3; no reliable D call. Germline V gene lookup returns CDR1 SEHNR and CDR2 FQNEAQ (reference sequence). V lost 1 base and J 0 bases, leaving 8 bases between the germline ends. This CDR3 region has 15 residues. This CDR3 is CASSLGTASTDTQYF. DNA of the CDR3: TGTGCCAGCAGCTTAGGGACGGCTAGCACAGATACGCAGTATTTT.

This clone has a handful of counts. CDR3 region: CASSPGFSNTEAFF. The CDR3 DNA follows: TGTGCCAGCTCACCGGGCTTCTCGAACACTGAAGCTTTCTTT. The rearrangement links TRBV18 to TRBJ1-1; D is undetermined. The V end was cut by 3 bases, the J end by 1 base, with 9 bases between. This CDR3 has 14 residues. Germline V gene sequence: CDR1 KGHSH, CDR2 LQKENI. Full variable domain (rest looked up from reference TRBV18 and TRBJ1-1): NAGVMQNPRHLVRRRGQEARLRCSPMKGHSHVYWYRQLPEEGLKFMVYLQKENIIDESGMPKERFSAEFPKEGPSILRIQQVVRGDSAAYFCASSPGFSNTEAFFGQGTRLTVV.

V and J are TRBV29-1 and TRBJ1-1; D uncertain. V gave up 4 bases and J gave up 4 bases, with 10 bases separating them. Germline assignment: CDR1 SQVTM and CDR2 ANQGSEA. The CDR3 has 12 residues. Written as DNA, the CDR3 is TGCAGCGTTGTTTGGGTGGGCACTGAAGCTTTCTTT. This codes for CSVVWVGTEAFF.

The CDR3 DNA is TGTGCCAGCAATCAGGGGGGTGGGAACACTGAAGCTTTCTTT. Translating gives CASNQGGGNTEAFF. The rearrangement uses TRBV6-5 and TRBJ1-1; 7 nucleotides line up with TRBD1. The CDR3 runs to 14 residues. J was trimmed by 1 base and V by 7 bases; bases with no gene match: 6. The germline V gene encodes CDR1 MNHEY and CDR2 SVGAGI.

This chain uses TRBV27 with TRBJ1-6; 7 nucleotides line up with TRBD1. Germline values: CDR1 MNHEY, CDR2 SMNVEV (reference sequence). The CDR3 consists of 14 residues. Trimming cost V 6 bases and J 5 bases; bases outside gene matches: 4. The CDR3 loop reads CASSEQGHNSPLHF. The DNA of the CDR3 is TGTGCCAGCAGCGAACAGGGGCATAATTCACCCCTCCACTTT.

This chain joins TRBV2 and TRBJ2-5; 7 bases agree with TRBD1. V was pared by 7 bases and J by 2 bases, with 7 bases of the junction left unmatched. Germline V gene lookup returns CDR1 SNHLY and CDR2 FYNNEI. This CDR3 region has 14 residues. The CDR3, as DNA: TGTGCCAGCACCGAGGGGGCGTTTCAAGAGACCCAGTACTTC. Its protein is CASTEGAFQETQYF.

This chain joins TRBV5-6 and TRBJ1-1; possibly TRBD1 for D (5 bases). The germline gives CDR1 SGHDT, CDR2 YYEEEE. V lost 3 bases and J 6 bases, leaving 27 bases between the germline ends. CDR3 length equals 18 residues. The CDR3 nucleotides are TGTGCCAGCAGCTACAAAATAGGGGTAGCCCCCTCCACGGCTGAAGCTTTCTTT. Amino acid sequence: CASSYKIGVAPSTAEAFF.

The chain carries TRBV6-5 and TRBJ1-2; 11 positions match TRBD1. The CDR3 is 14 amino acids. The trim removed 7 bases at V and 7 bases at J, leaving 8 bases unmatched. Germline CDR1 reads MNHEY; CDR2 reads SVGAGI. CDR3 in DNA: TGTGCCAGCACTCGGACAGGGGGCGTGAGTGGCTACACCTTC. This sequence encodes CASTRTGGVSGYTF.

By frequency in the sample, this clone is medium-sized. The genes are TRBV11-2 and TRBJ1-2; D unclear. The CDR3 has 14 amino acids. Trimming removed 5 bases from V and 8 bases from J, with 18 bases in between. Germline V gene lookup returns CDR1 SGHAT and CDR2 FQNNGV. The CDR3, as DNA: TGTGCCAGCAGCGCCTCGGCCGGCGCCATGGGCTACACCTTC. It specifies CASSASAGAMGYTF. The full variable domain, its missing parts supplied by reference TRBV11-2 and TRBJ1-2, is EAGVAQSPRYKIIEKRQSVAFWCNPISGHATLYWYQQILGQGPKLLIQFQNNGVVDDSQLPKDRFSAERLKGVDSTLKIQPAKLEDSAVYLCASSASAGAMGYTFGSGTRLTVV.

The CDR3 DNA reads TGTGCCAGCAGCCAACCGCCCAGGGACAGCTCGAACACTGAAGCTTTCTTT. Amino acids: CASSQPPRDSSNTEAFF. The chain employs TRBV3-1 (or the pseudogene TRBV3-2) and TRBJ1-1; 7 nucleotides agree with TRBD1. The CDR3 is 17 amino acids. Germline V gene data show CDR1 as LGHDT and CDR2 as YNNKEL (reference sequence). V trimming: 2 bases; J trimming: 1 base; junction bases outside the gene matches: 10.

The chain uses TRBV5-1 and TRBJ2-7; D not resolved. CDR1 and CDR2 from the germline V gene are SGHRS and YFSETQ. The CDR3 spans 11 residues. V lost 4 bases and J 5 bases, leaving 7 bases between the germline ends. The CDR3 region has the DNA TGCGCCAGCAGCCTTCAGAACGAGCAGTACTTC. Its protein product is CASSLQNEQYF.

V gene TRBV15 combines with J gene TRBJ1-1; D remains ambiguous. V was shortened by 3 bases and J by 1 base, with 6 bases between the two germline ends. The CDR3 totals 13 residues. CDR1 is LNHNV and CDR2 is YYDKDF in the germline V gene (reference sequence). The DNA of the CDR3 is TGTGCCACCAGCAGGGAACAGAACACTGAAGCTTTCTTT. It specifies CATSREQNTEAFF.